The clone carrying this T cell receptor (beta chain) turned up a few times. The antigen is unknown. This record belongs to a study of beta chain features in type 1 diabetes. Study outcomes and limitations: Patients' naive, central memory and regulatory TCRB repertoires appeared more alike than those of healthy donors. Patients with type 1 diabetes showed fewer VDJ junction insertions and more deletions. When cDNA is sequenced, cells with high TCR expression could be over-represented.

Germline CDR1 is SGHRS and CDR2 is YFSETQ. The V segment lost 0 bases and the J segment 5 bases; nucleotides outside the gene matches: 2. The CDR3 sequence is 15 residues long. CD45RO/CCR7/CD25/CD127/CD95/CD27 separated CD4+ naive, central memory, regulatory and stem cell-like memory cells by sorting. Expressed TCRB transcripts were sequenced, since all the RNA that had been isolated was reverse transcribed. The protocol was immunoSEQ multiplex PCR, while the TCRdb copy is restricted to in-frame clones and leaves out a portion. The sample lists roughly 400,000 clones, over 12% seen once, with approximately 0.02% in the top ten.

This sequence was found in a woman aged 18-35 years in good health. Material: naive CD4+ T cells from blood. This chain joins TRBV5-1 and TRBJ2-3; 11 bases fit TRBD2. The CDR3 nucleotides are TGCGCCAGCAGCTTGGTCACTAGCGGGAGAGATACGCAGTATTTT. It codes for CASSLVTSGRDTQYF.